A single T cell receptor beta chain is shown here with its context. Its antigen is not known. Urothelial carcinoma, locally advanced or metastatic, affected the patients. Data came from immunoSEQ multiplex PCR; TCRdb stores just in-frame clones and leaves some out. The data show approximately 100,000 clones, around 93% seen once. The entry originates in a study of PD-L1 blockade in urothelial cancer. Whole-study results and caveats: TCR clonality was measured in pretreatment peripheral blood. Clonality below the median predicted better survival.

J was trimmed by 9 bases and V by 2 bases; bases with no gene match: 16. The length of the CDR3 is 16 residues. In germline, CDR1 is GTSNPN, CDR2 SVGIG (reference sequence). The chain employs TRBV30 and TRBJ2-1; 7 positions agree with TRBD1. The receptor was derived from a woman older than 75 with urothelial cancer. Specimen: PBMCs, collected around atezolizumab (anti-PD-L1) treatment. The DNA of the CDR3 is TGTGCCTGGAGTTTACAGACAGGGCTGGCCTCGACTGAGCAGTTCTTC. As protein: CAWSLQTGLASTEQFF.